This TCR beta chain originates from a study of blood T cell repertoires in COVID-19. Living in 24 US areas, the participants were between about 18 and 100 years of age. Within 2 weeks of study entry, exposed participants had contacted a PCR-confirmed or clinician-diagnosed COVID-19 case. The authors' processing: Reference gene primer amplification gave nucleated cell count estimates. Generated by immunoSEQ multiplex PCR, the TCRdb table keeps only in-frame clones and is missing some. The V and J calls and clone size were taken over from that table, and D and trimming were inferred from the DNA. This table holds under 300,000 clones, around 84% found once. This clone appeared a single time. Per germline, CDR1 LGHNA and CDR2 YSLEER. The V gene lost 1 base and the J gene lost 2 bases, with 12 bases spanning the gap. The CDR3 spans 16 residues.

The gene calls are TRBV4-3 and TRBJ2-1; D might be TRBD2 (5 bases). The sequence was collected from a woman aged 45-65 years who had been exposed to COVID-19. The sample consisted of PBMCs or T cells enriched from blood (not recorded which). This CDR3 reads CASSQGGGLTYNEQFF. In DNA, the CDR3 is TGCGCCAGCAGCCAAGGCGGCGGGCTTACCTACAATGAGCAGTTCTTC.